This T cell receptor beta chain was captured by sequencing in a study of blood T cell repertoires in COVID-19. At the level of the study: PBMCs, B-cell-depleted T cells, or T cells were the source of the cDNA or gDNA that made up the material.

After removal of 4 bases from V and 6 bases from J, the junction contained 5 bases not matched to a gene. The germline CDR1 and CDR2 sequences are MNHEY and SMNVEV (reference sequence). The CDR3 runs to 14 residues. This clone has a handful of counts. The repertoire was sequenced with immunoSEQ multiplex PCR; TCRdb's copy has only in-frame clones and lacks some. The sample comprises over 200,000 clones, approximately 90% of which are singletons, and 1.2% rests with the top ten. Sequenced input: PBMCs or T cells enriched from blood (not recorded which). The TCR comes from a man aged 30 to 45 who had recovered from COVID-19. This chain joins TRBV27 and TRBJ2-2, with TRBD2 matching over 7 bases. The CDR3, as DNA: TGTGCCAGCAGTTGGGCGGGAGAGGCCGGGGAGCTGTTTTTT. Amino acid sequence: CASSWAGEAGELFF.